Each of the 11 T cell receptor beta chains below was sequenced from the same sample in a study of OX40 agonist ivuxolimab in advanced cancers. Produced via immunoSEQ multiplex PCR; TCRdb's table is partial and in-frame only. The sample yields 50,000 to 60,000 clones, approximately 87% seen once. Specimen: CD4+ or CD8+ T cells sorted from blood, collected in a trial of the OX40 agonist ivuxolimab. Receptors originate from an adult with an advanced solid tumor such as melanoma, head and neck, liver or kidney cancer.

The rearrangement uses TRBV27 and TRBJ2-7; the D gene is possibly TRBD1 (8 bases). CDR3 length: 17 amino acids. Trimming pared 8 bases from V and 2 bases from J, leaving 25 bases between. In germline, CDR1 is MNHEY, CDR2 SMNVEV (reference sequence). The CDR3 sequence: CASYPHDYTGGAYEQYF. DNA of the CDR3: TGTGCCAGCTATCCTCACGATTATACAGGGGGGGCCTACGAGCAGTACTTC.

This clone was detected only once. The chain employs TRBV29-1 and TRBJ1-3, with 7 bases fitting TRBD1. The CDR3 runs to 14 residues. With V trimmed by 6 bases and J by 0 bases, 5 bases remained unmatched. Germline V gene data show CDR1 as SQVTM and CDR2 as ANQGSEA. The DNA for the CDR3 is TGCAGCGTCGCCGGGACAGCCTCTGGAAACACCATATATTTT. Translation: CSVAGTASGNTIYF. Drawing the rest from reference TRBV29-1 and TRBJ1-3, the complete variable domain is SAVISQKPSRDICQRGTSLTIQCQVDSQVTMMFWYRQQPGQSLTLIATANQGSEATYESGFVIDKFPISRPNLTFSTLTVSNMSPEDSSIYLCSVAGTASGNTIYFGEGSWLTVV.

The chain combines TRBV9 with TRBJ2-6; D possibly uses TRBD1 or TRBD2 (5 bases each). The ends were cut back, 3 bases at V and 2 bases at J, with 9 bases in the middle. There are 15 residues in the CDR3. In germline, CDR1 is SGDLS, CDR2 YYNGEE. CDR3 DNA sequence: TGTGCCAGCAGCGCCGGGGCTACTGGGGCCAACGTCCTGACTTTC. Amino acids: CASSAGATGANVLTF.

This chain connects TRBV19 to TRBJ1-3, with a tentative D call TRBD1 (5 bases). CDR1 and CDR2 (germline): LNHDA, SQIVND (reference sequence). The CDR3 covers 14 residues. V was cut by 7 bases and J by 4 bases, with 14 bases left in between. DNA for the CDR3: TGTGCCAGTAACCGGCGGGGGTTCGGAAACACCATATATTTT. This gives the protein CASNRRGFGNTIYF.

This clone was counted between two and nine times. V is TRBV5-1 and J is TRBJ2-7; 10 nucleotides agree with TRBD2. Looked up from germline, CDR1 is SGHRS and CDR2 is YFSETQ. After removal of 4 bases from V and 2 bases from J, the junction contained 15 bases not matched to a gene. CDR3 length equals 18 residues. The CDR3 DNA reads TGCGCCAGCAGCGAGAGGGTCTCTAGCGGGGGCCTCCCCTACGAGCAGTACTTC. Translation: CASSERVSSGGLPYEQYF.

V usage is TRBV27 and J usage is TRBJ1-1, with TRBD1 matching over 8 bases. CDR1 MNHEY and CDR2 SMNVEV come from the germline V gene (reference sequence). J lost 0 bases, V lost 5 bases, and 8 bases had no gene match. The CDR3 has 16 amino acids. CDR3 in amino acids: CASSAPQGEVNTEAFF. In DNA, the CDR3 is TGTGCCAGCAGTGCACCACAGGGGGAGGTGAACACTGAAGCTTTCTTT.

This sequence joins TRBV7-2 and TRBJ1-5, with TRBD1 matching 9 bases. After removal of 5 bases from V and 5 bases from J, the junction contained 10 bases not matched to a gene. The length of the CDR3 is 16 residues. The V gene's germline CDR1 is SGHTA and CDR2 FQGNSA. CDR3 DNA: TGTGCCAGCAGCCGCCTGGGGACAGGGACGTATCAGCCCCAGCATTTT. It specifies CASSRLGTGTYQPQHF.

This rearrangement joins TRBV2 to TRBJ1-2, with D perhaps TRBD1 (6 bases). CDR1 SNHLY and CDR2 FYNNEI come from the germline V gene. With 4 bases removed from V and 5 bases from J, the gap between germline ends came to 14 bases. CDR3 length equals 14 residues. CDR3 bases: TGTGCCAGCAGTGGCCCCGGGACAATTTATGGCTACACCTTC. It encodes CASSGPGTIYGYTF.

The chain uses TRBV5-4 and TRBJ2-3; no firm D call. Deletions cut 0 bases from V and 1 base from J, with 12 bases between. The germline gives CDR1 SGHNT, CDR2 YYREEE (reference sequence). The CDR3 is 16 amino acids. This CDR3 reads CASSLAISEGTDTQYF. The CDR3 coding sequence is TGTGCCAGCAGCTTGGCCATCTCTGAAGGCACAGATACGCAGTATTTT.

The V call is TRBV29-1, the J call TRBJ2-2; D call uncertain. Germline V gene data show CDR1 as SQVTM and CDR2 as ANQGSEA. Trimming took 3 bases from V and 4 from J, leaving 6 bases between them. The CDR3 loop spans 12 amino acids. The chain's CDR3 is CSVDRVTGELFF. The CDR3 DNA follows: TGCAGCGTTGATCGCGTCACCGGGGAGCTGTTTTTT.

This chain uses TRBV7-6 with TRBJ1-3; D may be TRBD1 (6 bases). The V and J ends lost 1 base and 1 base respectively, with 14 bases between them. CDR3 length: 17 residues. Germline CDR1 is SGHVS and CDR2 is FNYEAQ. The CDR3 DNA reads TGTGCCAGCAGCTTAGGCGGGAGGGGGGCGTCTGGAAACACCATATATTTT. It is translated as CASSLGGRGASGNTIYF.